The 31 T cell receptor beta chains reported below all come from one sample, sequenced in a study of T-cell reconstitution after alpha-beta-depleted transplantation in children. The library targeted TCRbeta and was prepared with unique molecular identifiers. TCRdb recomputed calls from the PCR reads with MiXCR, one row per CDR3 protein. The sample lists 600,000 to 800,000 distinct CDR3 sequences, approximately 14% occurring once. The material sequenced was PBMCs, taken before TCRalphabeta/CD19-depleted stem cell transplant. The receptors shown here come from a girl aged 2 to 10 with congenital amegakaryocytic thrombocytopenia, due to receive a stem cell transplant.

This clonotype was counted a few times. The chain uses TRBV5-1 and TRBJ2-5, with a weak D call TRBD1 (6 bases). Trimming removed 0 bases at V and 3 bases at J, with 9 bases between. In germline, CDR1 is SGHRS, CDR2 YFSETQ. This CDR3 spans 14 amino acids. DNA of the CDR3: TGCGCCAGCAGCTTGGGACAGGTAGAAGAGACCCAGTACTTC. Translating gives CASSLGQVEETQYF.

This clonotype was seen repeatedly, ten times or more. The chain uses TRBV3-1 and TRBJ2-5; no clear D. CDR1 and CDR2 from the germline V gene are LGHDT and YNNKEL (reference sequence). V lost 4 bases, J lost 3 bases, and 9 bases lay in between. CDR3 length: 13 residues. In DNA, the CDR3 is TGTGCCAGCAGCCTACCGCTTGAAGAGACCCAGTACTTC. Translation gives CASSLPLEETQYF.

This clonotype occurred many times. This rearrangement joins TRBV11-2 to TRBJ2-3; TRBD2 might be the D (7 bases). The V gene's germline CDR1 is SGHAT and CDR2 FQNNGV. CDR3 length: 17 residues. Trimming pared 4 bases from V and 3 bases from J, leaving 20 bases between. The CDR3 protein is CASSSSGGGRRTDTQYF. CDR3 DNA sequence: TGTGCCAGCAGCTCCTCCGGGGGCGGGAGAAGAACAGATACGCAGTATTTT.

This chain joins TRBV29-1 and TRBJ2-1; possible D gene TRBD2, 6 bases. Germline V CDR1 and CDR2: SQVTM, ANQGSEA. Trimming pared 3 bases from V and 7 bases from J, leaving 13 bases between. CDR3 length: 13 residues. In DNA, the CDR3 is TGCAGCGTTGACCCAGCGGGCGGAAATGAGCAGTTCTTC. The encoded protein is CSVDPAGGNEQFF.

This clonotype appeared many times. The chain couples TRBV28 to TRBJ2-1, with 12 bases matching TRBD2. Losses at the gene ends were 6 bases for V and 1 base for J; bases not matched to a gene: 16. This CDR3 has 20 residues. Looked up from germline, CDR1 is MDHEN and CDR2 is SYDVKM. This CDR3 reads CASRPFPIRLAGVSYNEQFF. The CDR3 DNA sequence: TGTGCCAGCAGACCCTTCCCCATCAGACTAGCGGGAGTTTCCTACAATGAGCAGTTCTTC.

The CDR3 coding sequence is TGCGCCAGCAGCTTGGCGGGCGGTTCTAGCACAGATACGCAGTATTTT. Encoded protein: CASSLAGGSSTDTQYF. The rearrangement joins TRBV5-1 to TRBJ2-3; D is undetermined. Germline V CDR1 and CDR2: SGHRS, YFSETQ. Trimming took off 0 bases at V and 0 bases at J, with 11 bases between the two ends. The CDR3 length is 16 residues.

The CDR3 protein is CASSFILRSTGELFF. The DNA of the CDR3 is TGTGCCAGCAGCTTCATCTTAAGGAGCACCGGGGAGCTGTTTTTT. This chain joins TRBV7-9 and TRBJ2-2, with unresolved D. CDR3 length equals 15 residues. V shed 3 bases and J shed 4 bases, with 12 bases lying between them. The germline gives CDR1 SEHNR, CDR2 FQNEAQ (reference sequence).

This clonotype came up a few times. The genes are TRBV10-3 and TRBJ2-5; 14 bases are a match to TRBD2. CDR3 length: 16 amino acids. J gave up 1 base and V 4 bases, and 2 bases lay outside the gene matches. The V gene's germline CDR1 is ENHRY and CDR2 SYGVKD. CDR3 in DNA: TGTGCCATCAGTGGGGGACTAGCGGGAGTCCAAGAGACCCAGTACTTC. Its translation: CAISGGLAGVQETQYF.

This clonotype was detected many times. This chain uses TRBV7-6 with TRBJ1-4; 8 bases are shared with TRBD1. The length of the CDR3 is 15 residues. Germline V gene sequence: CDR1 SGHVS, CDR2 FNYEAQ. J gave up 6 bases and V 5 bases, and 8 bases lay outside the gene matches. DNA for the CDR3: TGTGCCAGCAGCCTCTGGACAGGGAGGGATGAAAAACTGTTTTTT. It translates to CASSLWTGRDEKLFF.

This clonotype was counted many times. V gene TRBV6-5 combines with J gene TRBJ2-3; 7 bases match TRBD1. V lost 3 bases to trimming and J lost 6 bases; unmatched junction nucleotides: 12. Per the germline V gene, CDR1 is MNHEY and CDR2 is SVGAGI. The length of the CDR3 is 16 residues. CDR3 amino acids: CASSYSPAGGSDTQYF. The CDR3 nucleotides are TGTGCCAGCAGTTATTCACCTGCAGGGGGATCGGATACGCAGTATTTT.

Notes on this clonotype: One end of the junction varies from germline; a read error may be responsible. The V and J genes are TRBV12-3 or TRBV12-4 and TRBJ2-1, with 9 bases matching TRBD2. CDR3 length: 19 amino acids. The CDR3 coding sequence is TGTGCCAGCTGTTTATTCGTTAGGGGGCTAGCGGGGCCCTACAATGAGCAGTTCTTC. Protein product: CASCLFVRGLAGPYNEQFF.

There are a few counts of this clonotype. The chain links TRBV24-1 to TRBJ1-1; no definite D call. Trimming took off 5 bases at V and 8 bases at J, with 20 bases between the two ends. Germline V gene sequence: CDR1 KGHDR, CDR2 SFDVKD. This CDR3 is built from 15 residues. CDR3 sequence reads: CATSARREGPPEAFF. DNA for the CDR3: TGTGCCACCAGTGCCCGAAGAGAGGGCCCACCCGAAGCTTTCTTT.

Regarding this clonotype: One junction end disagrees with the germline gene, perhaps due to a read error. The chain joins TRBV18 to TRBJ2-1, with 7 bases fitting TRBD1. Germline CDR1 KGHSH, CDR2 LQKENI. The CDR3 extends over 16 amino acids. The CDR3 loop is CANSPITGQSYNEQFF. CDR3 sequence (DNA): TGTGCCAACTCACCGATAACGGGACAGTCCTACAATGAGCAGTTCTTC.

This sequence joins TRBV20-1 and TRBJ2-3; 8 bases align to TRBD2. Looked up from germline, CDR1 is DFQATT and CDR2 is SNEGSKA (reference sequence). V trimming: 1 base; J trimming: 3 bases; junction bases outside the gene matches: 6. CDR3 size: 15 residues. CDR3 coding DNA: TGCAGTGCTAGAGCGGCCAGCGGGAGTACAGATACGCAGTATTTT. As protein: CSARAASGSTDTQYF.

This chain links TRBV4-2 with TRBJ2-1; 9 nucleotides match TRBD2. CDR1 is LGHNA and CDR2 is YNFKEQ in the germline V gene. Trimming cost V 5 bases and J 7 bases; bases outside gene matches: 15. The CDR3 covers 17 residues. In nucleotides, the CDR3 is TGTGCCAGCAGCGGCCCTAGCGGGAAGGCGGAGAGGAATGAGCAGTTCTTC. It codes for CASSGPSGKAERNEQFF.

This clonotype was observed many times. The rearrangement joins TRBV9 to TRBJ2-4, with D tentatively TRBD2 (6 bases). V lost 0 bases and J lost 8, with 18 bases in between. Per germline, CDR1 SGDLS and CDR2 YYNGEE. This CDR3 spans 16 amino acids. For the CDR3, the DNA is TGTGCCAGCAGCGTAGGACCGGGACTCACTAAAGACATTCAGTACTTC. Protein product: CASSVGPGLTKDIQYF.

The chain couples TRBV5-1 to TRBJ2-2, with D possibly called TRBD1 or TRBD2 (5 bases each). There are 15 residues in the CDR3. CDR1 is SGHRS, CDR2 YFSETQ, per germline. Between the trimmed V and J ends, which lost 3 bases and 2 bases, there was a span of 11 bases. The CDR3 loop reads CASSSGPINTGELFF. The CDR3 DNA reads TGCGCCAGCAGCTCGGGACCTATAAACACCGGGGAGCTGTTTTTT.

Many counts were recorded for this clonotype. The rearrangement joins TRBV7-2 to TRBJ2-1; the match to TRBD2 covers 9 bases. The CDR3 length is 15 residues. Germline CDR1 is SGHTA and CDR2 is FQGNSA. After removal of 2 bases from V and 6 bases from J, the junction contained 5 bases not matched to a gene. The DNA of the CDR3 is TGTGCCAGCAGCTTACGCGGGAGGGCTACCAATGAGCAGTTCTTC. This codes for CASSLRGRATNEQFF.

The chain couples TRBV10-3 to TRBJ1-1, with a tentative D call TRBD1 (5 bases). CDR3 length: 18 residues. V lost 2 bases, J lost 1 base, and 20 bases lay in between. The germline V gene has CDR1 ENHRY and CDR2 SYGVKD. DNA for the CDR3: TGTGCCATCAGTGAGGAGGGACCTAATTATGAGGAGAACACTGAAGCTTTCTTT. Translated, it gives CAISEEGPNYEENTEAFF.

In its sample, this clonotype was seen many times. The chain links TRBV20-1 to TRBJ2-1; perhaps D is TRBD1 or TRBD2 (5 bases each). Germline CDR1 is DFQATT and CDR2 is SNEGSKA (reference sequence). This CDR3 spans 14 amino acids. The V and J ends lost 6 bases and 8 bases respectively, with 20 bases between them. DNA of the CDR3: TGCAGTGCCAATGGAGAGGGACGCTTCCATGAGCAGTTCTTC. It is translated as CSANGEGRFHEQFF.

This clonotype appeared many times. This chain connects TRBV11-1 to TRBJ2-1; D is possibly TRBD1 (5 bases). Germline-derived CDR1 and CDR2 are SGHAT and FQDESV (reference sequence). Trimming pared 1 base from V and 8 bases from J, leaving 12 bases between. The CDR3 is made up of 14 amino acids. CDR3 nucleotides: TGTGCCAGCAGCTTAGTTTCAGGGAAGGATGAGCAGTTCTTC. Its translation: CASSLVSGKDEQFF.

This clonotype turned up a few times. The V and J genes are TRBV3-1 and TRBJ2-5, with D uncertain. The CDR3 spans 15 residues. V was trimmed by 4 bases and J by 4 bases, leaving 16 bases between them. Per the germline V gene, CDR1 is LGHDT and CDR2 is YNNKEL (reference sequence). The CDR3 protein is CASSPNAVVGETQYF. In DNA form, the CDR3 reads TGTGCCAGCAGCCCTAACGCAGTGGTTGGAGAGACCCAGTACTTC.

This clonotype was observed at least ten times. V and J are TRBV12-3 or TRBV12-4 and TRBJ2-1; TRBD2 matches 8 bases. V shed 6 bases and J 7 bases; nucleotides not matched to a gene: 2. CDR3 length equals 12 residues. CDR3 amino acids: CASRPSGNEQFF. The CDR3 DNA sequence: TGTGCCAGCAGACCTAGCGGGAATGAGCAGTTCTTC.

This clonotype was recorded a few times. The chain joins TRBV7-2 to TRBJ2-3; 8 nucleotides agree with TRBD2. J lost 3 bases, V lost 0 bases, and 8 bases had no gene match. CDR3 length: 17 amino acids. Per germline, CDR1 SGHTA and CDR2 FQGNSA. The chain's CDR3 is CASSLAGREGLTDTQYF. CDR3 nucleotides: TGTGCCAGCAGCTTAGCGGGACGGGAGGGCCTGACAGATACGCAGTATTTT.

This clonotype came up a few times. In DNA form, the CDR3 reads TGCGCCAGCAGCTTGGAGGGACTAGCGGGAGTTGGTGACATTCAGTACTTC. Amino acids: CASSLEGLAGVGDIQYF. V and J are TRBV5-1 and TRBJ2-4, with 14 bases lining up with TRBD2. The junction had 7 bases not matched to a gene; V was cut back by 0 bases and J by 8 bases. Germline values: CDR1 SGHRS, CDR2 YFSETQ. The CDR3 runs 17 residues. The full variable domain, rest sourced from reference TRBV5-1 and TRBJ2-4, is KAGVTQTPRYLIKTRGQQVTLSCSPISGHRSVSWYQQTPGQGLQFLFEYFSETQRNKGNFPGRFSGRQFSNSRSEMNVSTLELGDSALYLCASSLEGLAGVGDIQYFGAGTRLSVL.

The table lists this clonotype with many counts. V usage is TRBV10-3 and J usage is TRBJ2-2, with D uncertain. The germline V gene has CDR1 ENHRY and CDR2 SYGVKD. V lost 4 bases to trimming and J lost 3 bases, with 9 bases between them. The length of the CDR3 is 14 residues. In DNA form, the CDR3 reads TGTGCCATCAGTGTGACGGCGTACACCGGGGAGCTGTTTTTT. Protein sequence: CAISVTAYTGELFF.

Here the CDR3 DNA reads TGTGCCAGCAGCCCAGGGGGGATAAGATACGAGCAGTACTTC. Its protein is CASSPGGIRYEQYF. The rearrangement links TRBV12-3 or TRBV12-4 to TRBJ2-7, with D tentatively TRBD1 (7 bases). Trimming removed 6 bases from V and 4 bases from J, with 16 bases in between. This CDR3 has 14 amino acids.

The CDR3 loop reads CASSQVGGPQNSPLHF. DNA of the CDR3: TGTGCCAGCAGCCAAGTCGGCGGGCCCCAGAATTCACCCCTCCACTTT. The chain recombines TRBV4-2 with TRBJ1-6; no reliable D call. This CDR3 has 16 amino acids. V dropped 1 base and J dropped 7 bases, with 14 bases sitting between them. Germline V gene sequence: CDR1 LGHNA, CDR2 YNFKEQ.

This clonotype was seen more than once but under ten times. The CDR3 DNA reads TGTGCCAGCACCCTCGGGCTGGAGGGTACCTACGAGCAGTACTTC. It is translated as CASTLGLEGTYEQYF. V gene TRBV7-8 combines with J gene TRBJ2-7, with D possibly being TRBD2 (6 bases). Trimming cost V 7 bases and J 2 bases, with 18 bases left between them. Germline V gives CDR1 SGHVS, CDR2 FQNEAQ. The CDR3 is 15 amino acids.

This clonotype was counted ten times or more. The V call is TRBV12-3 or TRBV12-4, the J call TRBJ2-3; the D call may be TRBD1 or TRBD2 (6 bases each). Trimming shortened V by 11 bases and J by 2 bases, and 14 bases separated the two germline ends. The CDR3 is made up of 13 amino acids. CDR3 DNA: TGTGCCTCCCGAGGGGGGTACACAGATACGCAGTATTTT. It codes for CASRGGYTDTQYF.

The V call is TRBV29-1, the J call TRBJ2-1; 7 nucleotides line up with TRBD1. CDR1 is SQVTM and CDR2 is ANQGSEA in the germline V gene. Trimming cost V 6 bases and J 6 bases; bases outside gene matches: 5. CDR3 size: 12 residues. The CDR3 DNA is TGCAGCGTAAGACAGGGTGGCAATGAGCAGTTCTTC. It encodes CSVRQGGNEQFF.